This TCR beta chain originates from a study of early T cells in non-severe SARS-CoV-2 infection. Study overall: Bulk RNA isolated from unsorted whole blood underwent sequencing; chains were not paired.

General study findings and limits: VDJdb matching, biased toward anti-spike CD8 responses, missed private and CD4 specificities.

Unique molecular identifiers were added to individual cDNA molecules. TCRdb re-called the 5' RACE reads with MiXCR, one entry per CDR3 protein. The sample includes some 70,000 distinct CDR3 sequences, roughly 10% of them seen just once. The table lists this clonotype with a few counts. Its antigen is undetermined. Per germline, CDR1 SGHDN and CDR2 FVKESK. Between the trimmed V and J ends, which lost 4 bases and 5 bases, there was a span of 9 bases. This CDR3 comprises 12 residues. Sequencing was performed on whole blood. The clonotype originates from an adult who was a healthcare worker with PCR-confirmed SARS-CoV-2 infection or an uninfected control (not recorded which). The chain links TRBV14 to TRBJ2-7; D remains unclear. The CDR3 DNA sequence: TGTGCCAGCAGCCGGGGATTCAACGAGCAGTACTTC. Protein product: CASSRGFNEQYF.